This T cell receptor beta chain was captured by sequencing in a study of T-cell memory formation after mild COVID-19. Study at large: The TCR clusters were mostly specific to one donor.

TCRdb redid the calling of the 5' RACE reads with MiXCR, one entry per CDR3 protein. In the table there are fewer than 600,000 distinct CDR3 sequences, roughly 22% of which are singletons. This clonotype has at least ten counts. This receptor was taken from an adult woman who had mild COVID-19 (a few samples of this study predate the infection). Cell type and time point are not known. Sequencing was done on a sample of PBMCs or a T cell subset sorted from them (not recorded which).

CDR3 sequence reads: CASKKGVGREETQYF. In nucleotides, the CDR3 is TGTGCCAGCAAGAAAGGAGTGGGGCGAGAAGAGACCCAGTACTTC. This rearrangement joins TRBV6-6 to TRBJ2-5, with D possibly matching TRBD1 (5 bases). Germline V CDR1 and CDR2: MNHNY, SVGAGI (reference sequence). The V end lost 7 bases, the J end lost 3 bases, and 18 bases lay between the germline ends. The CDR3 spans 15 residues.